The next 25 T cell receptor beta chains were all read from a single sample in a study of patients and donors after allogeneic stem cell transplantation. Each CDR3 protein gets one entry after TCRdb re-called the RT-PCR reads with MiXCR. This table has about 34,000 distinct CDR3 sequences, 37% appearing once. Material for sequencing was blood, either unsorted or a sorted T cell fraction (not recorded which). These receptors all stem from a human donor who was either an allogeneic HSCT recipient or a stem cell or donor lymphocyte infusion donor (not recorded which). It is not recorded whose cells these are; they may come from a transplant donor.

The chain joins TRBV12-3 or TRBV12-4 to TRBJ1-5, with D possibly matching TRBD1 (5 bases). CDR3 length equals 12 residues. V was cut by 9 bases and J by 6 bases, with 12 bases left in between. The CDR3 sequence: CASSGDSQPQHF. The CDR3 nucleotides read TGTGCCAGTTCCGGGGACTCTCAGCCCCAGCATTTT.

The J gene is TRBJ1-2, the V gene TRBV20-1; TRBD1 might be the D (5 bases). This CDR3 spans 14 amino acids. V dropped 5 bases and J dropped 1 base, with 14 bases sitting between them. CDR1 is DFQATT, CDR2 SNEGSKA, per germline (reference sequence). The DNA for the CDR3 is TGCAGTGCTGGCGGACACTTGGGTAACTATGGCTACACCTTC. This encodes CSAGGHLGNYGYTF.

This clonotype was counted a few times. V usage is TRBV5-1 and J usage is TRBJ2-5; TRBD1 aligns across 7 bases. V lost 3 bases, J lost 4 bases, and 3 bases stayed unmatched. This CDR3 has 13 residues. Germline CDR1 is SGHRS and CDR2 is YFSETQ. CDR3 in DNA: TGCGCCAGCAGCTCGGGACAGTTAGAGACCCAGTACTTC. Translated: CASSSGQLETQYF.

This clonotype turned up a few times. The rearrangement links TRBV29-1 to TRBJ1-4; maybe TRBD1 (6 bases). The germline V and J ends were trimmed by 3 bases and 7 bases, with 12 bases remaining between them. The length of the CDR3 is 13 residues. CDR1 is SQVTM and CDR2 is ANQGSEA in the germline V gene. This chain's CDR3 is CSVDGGGGEKLFF. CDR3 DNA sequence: TGCAGCGTTGATGGGGGGGGCGGTGAAAAACTGTTTTTT.

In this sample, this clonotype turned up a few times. Here the CDR3 reads CASSYSRLGWDSPLHF. DNA of the CDR3: TGTGCCAGCAGTTACTCCAGGTTGGGGTGGGATTCACCCCTCCACTTT. This chain joins TRBV6-5 and TRBJ1-6; D is uncertain. This CDR3 is built from 16 residues. Looked up from germline, CDR1 is MNHEY and CDR2 is SVGAGI. Trimming pared 0 bases from V and 8 bases from J, leaving 14 bases between.

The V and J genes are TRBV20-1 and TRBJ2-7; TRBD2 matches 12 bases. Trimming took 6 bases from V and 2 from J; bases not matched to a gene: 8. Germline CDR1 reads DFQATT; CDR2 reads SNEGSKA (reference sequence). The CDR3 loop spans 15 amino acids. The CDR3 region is CSARGLAGGAYEQYF. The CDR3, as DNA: TGCAGTGCACGAGGGCTAGCGGGAGGGGCCTACGAGCAGTACTTC.

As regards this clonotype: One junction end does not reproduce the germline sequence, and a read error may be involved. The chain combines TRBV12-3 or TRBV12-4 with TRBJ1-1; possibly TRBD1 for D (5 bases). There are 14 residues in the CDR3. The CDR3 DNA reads TGTGCCAGCAGTTTAGTCTTTCGGGGGTCTAGGCTACTCTTT. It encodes CASSLVFRGSRLLF.

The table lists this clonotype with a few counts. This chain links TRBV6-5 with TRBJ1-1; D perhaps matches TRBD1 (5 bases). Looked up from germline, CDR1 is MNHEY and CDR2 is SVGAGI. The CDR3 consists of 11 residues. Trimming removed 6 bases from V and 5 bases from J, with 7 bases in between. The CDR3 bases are TGTGCCAGCAGGCAGGGAACTGAAGCTTTCTTT. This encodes CASRQGTEAFF.

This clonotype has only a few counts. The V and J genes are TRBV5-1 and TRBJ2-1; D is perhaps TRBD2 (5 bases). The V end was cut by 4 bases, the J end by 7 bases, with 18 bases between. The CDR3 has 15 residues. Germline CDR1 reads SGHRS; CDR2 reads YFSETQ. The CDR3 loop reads CASSHLPLALNEQFF. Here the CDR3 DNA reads TGCGCCAGCAGCCACCTTCCTCTAGCATTGAATGAGCAGTTCTTC.

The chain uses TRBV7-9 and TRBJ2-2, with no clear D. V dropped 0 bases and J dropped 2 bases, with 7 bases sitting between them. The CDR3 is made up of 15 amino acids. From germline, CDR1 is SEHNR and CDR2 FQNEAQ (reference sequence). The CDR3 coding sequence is TGTGCCAGCAGCTTAGCAGGACCTAACACCGGGGAGCTGTTTTTT. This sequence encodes CASSLAGPNTGELFF.

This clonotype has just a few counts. In DNA, the CDR3 is TGCGCCAGCAGCCAAGATTTTAGGAAATCTAACTATGGCTACACCTTC. This gives the protein CASSQDFRKSNYGYTF. The chain joins TRBV4-3 to TRBJ1-2, with D hard to call. Germline CDR1 is LGHNA and CDR2 is YSLEER. V lost 0 bases and J 0 bases, leaving 11 bases between the germline ends. This CDR3 is built from 16 residues.

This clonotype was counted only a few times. CDR3 nucleotides: TGCAGCGTCCCGGGTCCCGATCATTACGAGCAGTACTTC. Its protein product is CSVPGPDHYEQYF. V gene TRBV29-1 combines with J gene TRBJ2-7; D remains ambiguous. V shed 6 bases and J shed 4 bases, with 16 bases lying between them. Germline loops: CDR1 SQVTM, CDR2 ANQGSEA. The length of the CDR3 is 13 residues.

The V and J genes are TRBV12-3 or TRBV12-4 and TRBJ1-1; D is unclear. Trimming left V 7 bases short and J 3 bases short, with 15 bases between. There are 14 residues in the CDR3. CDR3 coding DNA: TGTGCCAGCACTACCCCCGCGCTGGACACTGAAGCTTTCTTT. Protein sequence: CASTTPALDTEAFF.

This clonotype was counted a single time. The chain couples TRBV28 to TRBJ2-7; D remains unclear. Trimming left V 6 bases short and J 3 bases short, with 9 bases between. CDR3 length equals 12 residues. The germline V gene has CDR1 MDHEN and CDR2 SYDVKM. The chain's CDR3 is CASSQPDYEQYV. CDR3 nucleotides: TGTGCCAGCAGCCAACCGGACTACGAGCAGTACGTC.

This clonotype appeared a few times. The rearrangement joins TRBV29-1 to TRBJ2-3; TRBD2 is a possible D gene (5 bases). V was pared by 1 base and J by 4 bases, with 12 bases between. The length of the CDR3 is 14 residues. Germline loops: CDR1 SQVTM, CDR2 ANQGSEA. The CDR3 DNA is TGCAGCGTTGAAGTTGGCGGGCCACCAGATACGCAGTATTTT. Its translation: CSVEVGGPPDTQYF.

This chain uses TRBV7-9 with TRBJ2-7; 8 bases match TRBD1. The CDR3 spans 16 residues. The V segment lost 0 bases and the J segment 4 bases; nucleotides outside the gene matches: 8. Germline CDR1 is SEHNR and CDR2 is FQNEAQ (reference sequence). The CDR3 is CASSLAPATGEYEQYV. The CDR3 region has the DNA TGTGCCAGCAGCTTAGCGCCCGCGACAGGGGAATACGAGCAGTACGTC.

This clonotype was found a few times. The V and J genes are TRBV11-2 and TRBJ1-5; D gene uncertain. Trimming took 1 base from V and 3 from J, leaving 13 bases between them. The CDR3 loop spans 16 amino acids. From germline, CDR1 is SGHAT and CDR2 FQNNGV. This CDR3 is CASSLGVEGPNQPQHF. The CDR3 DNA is TGTGCCAGCAGCTTAGGGGTCGAGGGTCCCAATCAGCCCCAGCATTTT.

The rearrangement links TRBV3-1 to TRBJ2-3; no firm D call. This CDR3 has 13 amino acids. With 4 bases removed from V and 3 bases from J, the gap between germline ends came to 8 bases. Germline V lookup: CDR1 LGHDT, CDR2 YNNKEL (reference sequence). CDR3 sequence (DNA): TGTGCCAGCAGCCCCGCCTATACAGATACGCAGTATTTT. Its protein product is CASSPAYTDTQYF.

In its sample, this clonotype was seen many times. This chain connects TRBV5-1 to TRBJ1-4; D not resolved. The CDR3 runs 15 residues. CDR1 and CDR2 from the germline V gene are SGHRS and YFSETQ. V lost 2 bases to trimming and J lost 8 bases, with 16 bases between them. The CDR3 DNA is TGCGCCAGCAGCTTTGTCGGGTCTTTGGAAGAAAAACTGTTTTTT. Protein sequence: CASSFVGSLEEKLFF.

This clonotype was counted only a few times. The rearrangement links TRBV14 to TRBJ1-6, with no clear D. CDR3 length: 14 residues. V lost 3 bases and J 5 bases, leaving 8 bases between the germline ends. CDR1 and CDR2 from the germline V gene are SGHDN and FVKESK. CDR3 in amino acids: CASSHPGHNSPLHF. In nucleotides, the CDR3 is TGTGCCAGCAGCCATCCGGGCCATAATTCACCCCTCCACTTT. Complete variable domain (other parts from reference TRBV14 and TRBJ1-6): EAGVTQFPSHSVIEKGQTVTLRCDPISGHDNLYWYRRVMGKEIKFLLHFVKESKQDESGMPNNRFLAERTGGTYSTLKVQPAELEDSGVYFCASSHPGHNSPLHFGNGTRLTVT.

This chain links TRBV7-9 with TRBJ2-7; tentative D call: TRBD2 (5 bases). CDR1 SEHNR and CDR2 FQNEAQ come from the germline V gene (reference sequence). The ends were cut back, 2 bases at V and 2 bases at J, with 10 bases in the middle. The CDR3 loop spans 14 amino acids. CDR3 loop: CASSLQERTYEQYF. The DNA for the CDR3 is TGTGCCAGCAGCTTACAGGAGCGGACCTACGAGCAGTACTTC.

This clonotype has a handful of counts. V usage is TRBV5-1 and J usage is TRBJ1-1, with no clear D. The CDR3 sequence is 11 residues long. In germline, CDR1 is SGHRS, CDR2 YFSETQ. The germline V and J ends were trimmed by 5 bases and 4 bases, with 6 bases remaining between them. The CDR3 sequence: CASRRGTEAFF. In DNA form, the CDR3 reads TGCGCCAGCAGGAGAGGCACTGAAGCTTTCTTT.

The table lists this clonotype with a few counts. CDR3 sequence: CSAPGTSRLGYTF. The CDR3 DNA reads as TGCAGTGCTCCCGGGACATCCCGTTTAGGCTACACCTTC. This sequence joins TRBV20-1 and TRBJ1-2, with D possibly matching TRBD1 (6 bases). Germline V gene sequence: CDR1 DFQATT, CDR2 SNEGSKA (reference sequence). The CDR3 length is 13 residues. The V end lost 5 bases, the J end lost 8 bases, and 18 bases lay between the germline ends.

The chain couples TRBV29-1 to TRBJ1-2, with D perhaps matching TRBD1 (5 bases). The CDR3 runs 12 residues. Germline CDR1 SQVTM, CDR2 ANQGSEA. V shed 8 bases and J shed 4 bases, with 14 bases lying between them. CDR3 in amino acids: CSPEQASYGYTF. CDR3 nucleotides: TGCAGCCCGGAACAGGCCTCCTATGGCTACACCTTC.

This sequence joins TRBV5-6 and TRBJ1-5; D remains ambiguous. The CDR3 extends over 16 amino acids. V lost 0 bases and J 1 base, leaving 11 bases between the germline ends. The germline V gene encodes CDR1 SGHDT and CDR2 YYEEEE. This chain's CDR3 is CASSLVETESNQPQHF. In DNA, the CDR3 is TGTGCCAGCAGCTTGGTAGAGACGGAGAGCAATCAGCCCCAGCATTTT.